Listed below are T cell receptor beta chains from one sample, sequenced in a study of blood T cell repertoires in COVID-19. Clones were sequenced by immunoSEQ multiplex PCR, and TCRdb holds only the in-frame ones, with some missing. The table lists 150,000 to 200,000 clones, approximately 83% of them singletons. Specimen: peripheral blood. These receptors came from a man aged 55 to 70 with acute or convalescent COVID-19. Both conserved end residues are part of each CDR3. Each record gives: V gene, D gene, J gene, clone size, CDR3 DNA, CDR3 protein. The D gene is left open where the match is weak. Not every row has a clone size; where given, it reads once, few, many or a size class.

>TRBV10-1|-|TRBJ2-1|few
TGCGCCACTCCCGATGGGGGCCATGAGCAGTTCTTC
CATPDGGHEQFF
>TRBV28|TRBD1|TRBJ2-7|-
TGTGCCAGCAGTTTCGGGACAGGCTCCTACGAGCAGTACTTC
CASSFGTGSYEQYF
>TRBV13|TRBD2|TRBJ2-2|-
TGTGCCAGCAGTCGTCGGACTAGCGGAGGCACCGGGGAGCTGTTTTTT
CASSRRTSGGTGELFF
>TRBV28|-|TRBJ1-4|-
TGTGCCAGCAGTTTAGGATCTCAGGGTACTCACGGACTGTTTTTT
CASSLGSQGTHGLFF
>TRBV3-1/TRBV3-2|-|TRBJ2-7|-
TGTGCCAGCAGCCAAGGGTCTGGGGTGGCCGCAGGGGAGCAGTACTTC
CASSQGSGVAAGEQYF
>TRBV19|-|TRBJ2-5|-
TGTGCCAGTAGTATTCAGGGGTGGCAAGAGACCCAGTACTTC
CASSIQGWQETQYF
>TRBV10-3|TRBD1|TRBJ1-5|-
TGTGCCATCAGTCCCGGGACAGGGGGCAATCAGCCCCAGCATTTT
CAISPGTGGNQPQHF
>TRBV27|-|TRBJ1-6|-
TGTGCCAGCAGTATAGCCGCCGGGGGGACCTCCTATAATTCACCCCTCCACTTT
CASSIAAGGTSYNSPLHF
>TRBV7-2|-|TRBJ2-7|-
TGTGCCAGCAGCTTAGCGGCCAGGGGCTCCTACGAGCAGTACTTC
CASSLAARGSYEQYF
>TRBV5-1|-|TRBJ2-7|-
TGCGCCAGCAGCTTGGTACGGGCAGGGCCAAGTGTGGGTTACGAGCAGTACTTC
CASSLVRAGPSVGYEQYF
>TRBV28|TRBD2|TRBJ2-1|-
TGTGCCAGCAGCCCCTCGAGGGAGCGGGGCGAGCAGTTCTTC
CASSPSRERGEQFF
>TRBV19|TRBD2|TRBJ2-1|once
TGTGCCAGTAGTACCGGGACTAGCGACTACAATGAGCAGTTCTTC
CASSTGTSDYNEQFF
>TRBV19|-|TRBJ2-7|-
TGTGCCAGTAGTGTTCTTCCCCTGGCTCAGCAGTACTTC
CASSVLPLAQQYF
>TRBV2|TRBD1|TRBJ1-1|-
TGTGCCAGCAGTGAAGAGGGGGCTGGCACTGAAGCTTTCTTT
CASSEEGAGTEAFF
>TRBV2|-|TRBJ1-1|-
TGTGCCAGCCTGAACAGGATCCCGAACACTGAAGCTTTCTTT
CASLNRIPNTEAFF
>TRBV29-1|TRBD1|TRBJ2-1|-
TGCAGCGTTGAGCGGTCCCTTTCTAAAGGGGGCGAGCAGTTCTTC
CSVERSLSKGGEQFF
>TRBV18|-|TRBJ2-1|-
TGTGCCAGCTCAGGGAGTAGGATGAATGAGCAGTTCTTC
CASSGSRMNEQFF